Following are 29 T cell receptor beta chains from one sample sequenced in a study of cytomegalovirus exposure and HLA in healthy donors. 13 Jbeta primers and 60 Vbeta primers were used for the PCR. Profiled with immunoSEQ multiplex PCR; TCRdb holds only in-frame clones, not every one. Of 95,000 to 150,000 clones in the sample, about two thirds are singletons; the top ten hold more than 3%. Sequenced input: PBMCs. Receptor source: a young man in good health and CMV-seronegative.

V and J are TRBV16 and TRBJ2-5; 9 nucleotides match TRBD1. The CDR3 contains 14 residues. Germline V gene data show CDR1 as KGHSY and CDR2 as FQNENV. V was pared by 3 bases and J by 3 bases, with 2 bases of the junction left unmatched. CDR3 bases: TGTGCCAGCAGCCACGGACAGGGGAAAGAGACCCAGTACTTC. This sequence encodes CASSHGQGKETQYF.

The CDR3 reads CAWSVRRGLADTQYF. CDR3 nucleotide sequence: TGTGCCTGGAGTGTACGGCGGGGGTTAGCAGATACGCAGTATTTT. V is TRBV30 and J is TRBJ2-3; 7 bases are shared with TRBD2. The CDR3 loop spans 15 amino acids. Losses at the gene ends were 0 bases for V and 4 bases for J; bases not matched to a gene: 7. CDR1 is GTSNPN and CDR2 is SVGIG in the germline V gene (reference sequence).

The CDR3 protein is CASSLKSPSGQGPYEQYF. The CDR3 nucleotides are TGTGCCAGCAGCTTAAAGTCGCCCTCGGGACAGGGACCATACGAGCAGTACTTC. V gene TRBV7-9 combines with J gene TRBJ2-7; 9 bases line up with TRBD1. CDR3 length equals 18 residues. V lost 2 bases, J lost 4 bases, and 15 bases stayed unmatched. CDR1 is SEHNR, CDR2 FQNEAQ, per germline (reference sequence). Full variable domain (outside the CDR3, taken from reference TRBV7-9 and TRBJ2-7): DTGVSQNPRHKITKRGQNVTFRCDPISEHNRLYWYRQTLGQGPEFLTYFQNEAQLEKSRLLSDRFSAERPKGSFSTLEIQRTEQGDSAMYLCASSLKSPSGQGPYEQYFGPGTRLTVT.

The chain is built from TRBV30 and TRBJ1-1; D is ambiguous. The CDR3 consists of 13 residues. The germline gives CDR1 GTSNPN, CDR2 SVGIG (reference sequence). V shed 5 bases and J shed 4 bases, with 14 bases lying between them. In DNA, the CDR3 is TGTGCCTGGCATTACGGGGTGGGCACTGAAGCTTTCTTT. This codes for CAWHYGVGTEAFF.

The genes are TRBV5-5 and TRBJ1-1; weak D call: TRBD1 (5 bases). The CDR3 sequence is 13 residues long. The germline V gene has CDR1 SGHKS and CDR2 YYEKEE (reference sequence). Trimming shortened V by 0 bases and J by 7 bases, and 10 bases separated the two germline ends. CDR3 amino acids: CASSLGPDSEAFF. As DNA, the CDR3 is TGTGCCAGCAGCTTGGGGCCAGACAGTGAAGCTTTCTTT.

This chain joins TRBV10-3 and TRBJ1-2; 12 bases map to TRBD1. This CDR3 region has 16 residues. J was trimmed by 4 bases and V by 4 bases; bases with no gene match: 7. Germline assignment: CDR1 ENHRY and CDR2 SYGVKD. This chain's CDR3 is CAISVTGTGGVYGYTF. The CDR3 region has the DNA TGTGCCATCAGTGTTACCGGGACAGGGGGCGTCTATGGCTACACCTTC.

The chain combines TRBV7-2 with TRBJ2-3; a possible D gene is TRBD2 (6 bases). From germline, CDR1 is SGHTA and CDR2 FQGNSA. This CDR3 has 16 residues. Trimming stripped 1 base from V and 4 bases from J, with 15 bases between. CDR3 protein: CASSLVYGWGADTQYF. Written as DNA, the CDR3 is TGTGCCAGCAGCTTAGTGTATGGGTGGGGGGCAGATACGCAGTATTTT.

The chain links TRBV2 to TRBJ1-1, with 11 bases matching TRBD1. The CDR3 is 14 amino acids. V shed 3 bases, J shed 3 bases, and the junction held 0 bases outside the gene matches. Looked up from germline, CDR1 is SNHLY and CDR2 is FYNNEI. As DNA, the CDR3 is TGTGCCAGCAGTGAGGGACAGGGGGACACTGAAGCTTTCTTT. This sequence encodes CASSEGQGDTEAFF.

The V call is TRBV2, the J call TRBJ2-5, with a weak D call TRBD2 (6 bases). The V gene lost 4 bases and the J gene lost 2 bases, with 11 bases spanning the gap. The CDR3 length is 14 residues. Germline CDR1 reads SNHLY; CDR2 reads FYNNEI. The DNA for the CDR3 is TGTGCCAGCAGTGCGGTTAGCGGACAAGAGACCCAGTACTTC. Amino acid sequence: CASSAVSGQETQYF.

This sequence joins TRBV4-1 and TRBJ2-4, with TRBD2 identical over 12 bases. J lost 8 bases, V lost 6 bases, and 11 bases had no gene match. CDR1 is MGHRA and CDR2 is YSYEKL in the germline V gene. The CDR3 spans 16 residues. CDR3 protein: CASSQPTSGSRYIQYF. CDR3 nucleotides: TGCGCCAGCAGTCAACCGACTAGCGGGAGTAGGTACATTCAGTACTTC.

The V call is TRBV9, the J call TRBJ1-2; D not certain. V lost 1 base, J lost 0 bases, and 10 bases lay in between. Germline V gene lookup returns CDR1 SGDLS and CDR2 YYNGEE. The CDR3 consists of 15 residues. The CDR3 here is CASSVFAATNYGYTF. The DNA of the CDR3 is TGTGCCAGCAGCGTATTCGCGGCTACTAACTATGGCTACACCTTC.

The V call is TRBV9, the J call TRBJ2-2; D is ambiguous. The V end was cut by 0 bases, the J end by 0 bases, with 3 bases between. The CDR3 contains 14 residues. Germline V gene data show CDR1 as SGDLS and CDR2 as YYNGEE. CDR3 DNA sequence: TGTGCCAGCAGCGTAGTTACGAACACCGGGGAGCTGTTTTTT. It is translated as CASSVVTNTGELFF.

The chain uses TRBV19 and TRBJ2-1, with 9 nucleotides matching TRBD2. Germline CDR1 is LNHDA and CDR2 is SQIVND (reference sequence). This CDR3 contains 14 residues. Trimming removed 3 bases from V and 9 bases from J; junction bases left unmatched: 6. CDR3 DNA sequence: TGTGCCAGTAGTATGCGGGGGGGCCCAGGTGAGCAGTTCTTC. Its protein is CASSMRGGPGEQFF.

The genes are TRBV7-8 and TRBJ1-3; D gene ambiguous. Germline lookup yields CDR1 SGHVS and CDR2 FQNEAQ. CDR3 length: 15 amino acids. Between the trimmed V and J ends, which lost 2 bases and 0 bases, there was a span of 8 bases. This chain's CDR3 is CASSLTPVSGNTIYF. The CDR3 region has the DNA TGTGCCAGCAGCTTAACCCCAGTCTCTGGAAACACCATATATTTT.

This clone was recorded once. This chain joins TRBV5-5 and TRBJ1-2; 10 bases line up with TRBD1. Germline-derived CDR1 and CDR2 are SGHKS and YYEKEE (reference sequence). There are 14 residues in the CDR3. Unmatched junction bases numbered 5, after V lost 1 base and J lost 8 bases. CDR3 sequence reads: CASSLTGTGVGYTF. In DNA, the CDR3 is TGTGCCAGCAGCTTGACCGGGACAGGGGTCGGCTACACCTTC. Supplemented by reference TRBV5-5 and TRBJ1-2, the full variable domain reads DAGVTQSPTHLIKTRGQQVTLRCSPISGHKSVSWYQQVLGQGPQFIFQYYEKEERGRGNFPDRFSARQFPNYSSELNVNALLLGDSALYLCASSLTGTGVGYTFGSGTRLTVV.

This clone has more than one count but fewer than ten. The chain links TRBV11-3 to TRBJ1-3; perhaps TRBD1 as D (6 bases). The V gene lost 5 bases and the J gene lost 0 bases, with 11 bases spanning the gap. The CDR3 has 15 amino acids. Per the germline V gene, CDR1 is SGHNT and CDR2 is YENEEA. The CDR3 is CASSRGQFSGNTIYF. CDR3 coding DNA: TGTGCCAGCAGCAGGGGACAATTCTCTGGAAACACCATATATTTT.

This sequence joins TRBV5-4 and TRBJ1-2, with 8 nucleotides matching TRBD1. The CDR3 has 15 residues. The V segment lost 4 bases and the J segment 4 bases; nucleotides outside the gene matches: 9. The germline V gene has CDR1 SGHNT and CDR2 YYREEE (reference sequence). The CDR3 DNA reads TGTGCCAGCAGCACCCCTACAGGGGGAGGCTATGGCTACACCTTC. It encodes CASSTPTGGGYGYTF.

The chain recombines TRBV11-2 with TRBJ2-3; 7 nucleotides align to TRBD1. Unmatched junction bases numbered 9, after V lost 5 bases and J lost 1 base. This CDR3 contains 16 residues. Germline CDR1 and CDR2: SGHAT and FQNNGV. This CDR3 is CASSPSSTGGTDTQYF. CDR3 bases: TGTGCCAGCAGCCCGTCCTCCACAGGGGGCACAGATACGCAGTATTTT.

This clone was recorded once. The chain recombines TRBV5-4 with TRBJ1-1; the match to TRBD1 covers 7 bases. V trimming: 2 bases; J trimming: 1 base; junction bases outside the gene matches: 2. This CDR3 has 14 residues. Per germline, CDR1 SGHNT and CDR2 YYREEE (reference sequence). The CDR3 here is CASSFDRENTEAFF. The CDR3 nucleotides read TGTGCCAGCAGCTTCGACAGGGAGAACACTGAAGCTTTCTTT. Complete variable domain (other parts from reference TRBV5-4 and TRBJ1-1): ETGVTQSPTHLIKTRGQQVTLRCSSQSGHNTVSWYQQALGQGPQFIFQYYREEENGRGNFPPRFSGLQFPNYSSELNVNALELDDSALYLCASSFDRENTEAFFGQGTRLTVV.

The chain couples TRBV6-5 to TRBJ2-1; D is possibly TRBD2 (5 bases). Germline values: CDR1 MNHEY, CDR2 SVGAGI. The CDR3 is made up of 14 amino acids. V lost 0 bases, J lost 15 bases, and 18 bases lay in between. CDR3 loop: CASSYSTLVRDPFF. As DNA, the CDR3 is TGTGCCAGCAGTTACTCGACCCTCGTGAGGGATCCGTTCTTC.

This clone was recorded only once. The V gene is TRBV5-4, the J gene TRBJ2-5; possible D gene TRBD2, 6 bases. Per the germline V gene, CDR1 is SGHNT and CDR2 is YYREEE (reference sequence). Trimming removed 2 bases from V and 5 bases from J, with 25 bases in between. The CDR3 is made up of 18 amino acids. This CDR3 reads CASSLGLSPSYGGETQYF. The DNA for the CDR3 is TGTGCCAGCAGCTTAGGACTTTCTCCGTCTTATGGGGGGGAGACCCAGTACTTC.

This clone has just a few counts. V is TRBV2 and J is TRBJ1-1, with a weak D call TRBD1 (5 bases). Deletions cut 5 bases from V and 11 bases from J, with 18 bases between. CDR1 and CDR2 from the germline V gene are SNHLY and FYNNEI. This CDR3 comprises 13 residues. In DNA, the CDR3 is TGTGCCAGCAGTTCAACCCCTCAGGGCTGGGCTTTCTTT. Its protein is CASSSTPQGWAFF.

J is TRBJ1-4 and V is TRBV4-3; D gene unclear. This CDR3 has 18 amino acids. Germline CDR1 LGHNA, CDR2 YSLEER. V lost 2 bases to trimming and J lost 3 bases, with 19 bases between them. CDR3 nucleotides: TGCGCCAGCAGCCAACTCGCTCAACCTGTCCGGGCTAATGAAAAACTGTTTTTT. Residues: CASSQLAQPVRANEKLFF.

The rearrangement uses TRBV11-2 and TRBJ2-5, with 10 bases fitting TRBD1. Germline CDR1 SGHAT, CDR2 FQNNGV. V shed 5 bases, J shed 4 bases, and the junction held 4 bases outside the gene matches. The CDR3 has 14 amino acids. The CDR3 is CASSPGQGRETQYF. As DNA, the CDR3 is TGTGCCAGCAGCCCGGGACAGGGGAGAGAGACCCAGTACTTC. Full variable domain (remainder filled in from reference TRBV11-2 and TRBJ2-5): EAGVAQSPRYKIIEKRQSVAFWCNPISGHATLYWYQQILGQGPKLLIQFQNNGVVDDSQLPKDRFSAERLKGVDSTLKIQPAKLEDSAVYLCASSPGQGRETQYFGPGTRLLVL.

This clone occurred a few times. The DNA of the CDR3 is TGTGCCAGCAGTCAAGGGGCTCCAACTAATGAAAAACTGTTTTTT. Its translation: CASSQGAPTNEKLFF. The chain uses TRBV2 and TRBJ1-4, with D possibly matching TRBD1 (5 bases). The CDR3 is 15 residues long. V was pared by 5 bases and J by 0 bases, with 10 bases between. The V gene's germline CDR1 is SNHLY and CDR2 FYNNEI.

The chain employs TRBV4-3 and TRBJ1-6; TRBD1 matches 8 bases. The CDR3 contains 15 residues. From germline, CDR1 is LGHNA and CDR2 YSLEER. The V gene end was trimmed by 1 base and the J gene end by 8 bases; junction bases not matched to a gene: 4. CDR3 coding DNA: TGCGCCAGCAGCCAAGTGGACAGGGAGGATTCACCCCTCCACTTT. Residues: CASSQVDREDSPLHF.

This clone was counted only a few times. The chain carries TRBV27 and TRBJ1-5, with 7 bases lining up with TRBD1. Trimming cost V 5 bases and J 3 bases; bases outside gene matches: 7. The CDR3 spans 15 residues. Germline V gene data show CDR1 as MNHEY and CDR2 as SMNVEV (reference sequence). CDR3 residues: CASSDGTVTNQPQHF. In nucleotides, the CDR3 is TGTGCCAGCAGTGATGGGACAGTTACCAATCAGCCCCAGCATTTT.

The chain couples TRBV27 to TRBJ1-2; possible D gene TRBD1, 5 bases. Germline V gene data show CDR1 as MNHEY and CDR2 as SMNVEV (reference sequence). The length of the CDR3 is 13 residues. Trimming removed 2 bases at V and 7 bases at J, with 11 bases between. The CDR3 nucleotides are TGTGCCAGCAGTTTACGGGGGTTCGGTGGCTACACCTTC. Translation gives CASSLRGFGGYTF.

The V and J genes are TRBV2 and TRBJ1-4; D remains ambiguous. The germline gives CDR1 SNHLY, CDR2 FYNNEI. The V end lost 7 bases, the J end lost 5 bases, and 5 bases lay between the germline ends. The CDR3 is 11 residues long. This chain's CDR3 is CASKENEKLFF. The CDR3 DNA reads as TGTGCCAGCAAGGAGAATGAAAAACTGTTTTTT.